Listed here is a single T cell receptor (beta chain). Its target is unknown. This record belongs to a study of shared clonotypes between healthy human individuals. Looked up from germline, CDR1 is MNHNS and CDR2 is SASEGT. This CDR3 is 13 amino acids long. V dropped 4 bases and J dropped 8 bases, with 14 bases sitting between them. General study results and limits: Rarefaction showed that sequencing of sorted subsets was incomplete (despite large depth). On the whole, naive subsets had larger estimated richness than memory subsets had. Shared clonotypes: about 5.3% naive CD4, 3.5% to 4% naive CD8, 2% to 2.5% memory CD4, 0.4% to 0.5% memory CD8.

Deep was the level at which the assay was run. Repertoires were generated with immunoSEQ multiplex PCR, while TCRdb's copy carries only in-frame clones and drops some. Of roughly 500,000 clones listed, 90% to 97% are singletons. This receptor was obtained from a woman in her twenties or thirties in good health. The sample comprised naive CD4+ T cells sorted from blood. The subset: CD45RA+ positively selected. The chain joins TRBV6-1 to TRBJ1-2; D perhaps matches TRBD1 (6 bases). The CDR3 here is CASSASGVEGYTF. The DNA of the CDR3 is TGTGCCAGCAGTGCCTCAGGGGTGGAGGGCTACACCTTC.